A single sample gave rise to the 27 T cell receptor beta chains below, sequenced in a study of blood T cell repertoires in COVID-19. This table comes from immunoSEQ multiplex PCR, and its TCRdb copy is limited to in-frame clones, with some not included. Of 150,000 to 180,000 clones in the sample, about 90% are singletons; the top ten hold less than 0.6%. The specimen was peripheral blood. These receptors were obtained from a man aged 45-65 years with acute or convalescent COVID-19.

The CDR3 spells CASRNSYSNTEAFF. The CDR3 DNA sequence: TGCGCCAGCAGGAACAGCTATTCGAACACTGAAGCTTTCTTT. The V gene is TRBV10-2, the J gene TRBJ1-1; D call uncertain. V lost 6 bases and J lost 1, with 12 bases in between. Germline V gene sequence: CDR1 WSHSY, CDR2 SAAADI. The CDR3 sequence is 14 residues long.

This clone was picked up one time. The chain employs TRBV6-5 and TRBJ1-1; D not resolved. This CDR3 is built from 15 residues. Germline-derived CDR1 and CDR2 are MNHEY and SVGAGI. V dropped 2 bases and J dropped 3 bases, with 13 bases sitting between them. The CDR3 bases are TGTGCCAGCAGTTACGCTTCCAGACTAGACACTGAAGCTTTCTTT. Its translation: CASSYASRLDTEAFF.

V gene TRBV5-1 combines with J gene TRBJ1-2; D unclear. The CDR3 sequence is 15 residues long. Germline CDR1 is SGHRS and CDR2 is YFSETQ. Trimming pared 0 bases from V and 0 bases from J, leaving 9 bases between. CDR3 in amino acids: CASSLGQSANYGYTF. CDR3 coding DNA: TGCGCCAGCAGCTTGGGACAATCAGCTAACTATGGCTACACCTTC.

The chain links TRBV7-8 to TRBJ1-2, with 7 positions matching TRBD1. Trimming at V came to 2 bases and at J to 5 bases, leaving 5 bases not matched to a gene. The germline CDR1 and CDR2 sequences are SGHVS and FQNEAQ. The length of the CDR3 is 14 residues. This CDR3 is CASSLTRDSYGYTF. The CDR3 bases are TGTGCCAGCAGCTTAACCCGGGACAGTTATGGCTACACCTTC.

The rearrangement uses TRBV18 and TRBJ2-3; tentatively, D is TRBD2 (5 bases). CDR1 and CDR2 (germline): KGHSH, LQKENI. This CDR3 comprises 15 residues. Trimming cost V 3 bases and J 4 bases, with 14 bases left between them. The CDR3 sequence: CASSPPRVGADTQYF. The CDR3 coding sequence is TGTGCCAGCTCACCGCCGAGGGTGGGAGCAGATACGCAGTATTTT.

V is TRBV6-6 and J is TRBJ2-2; 12 bases are a match to TRBD2. Germline V gives CDR1 MNHNY, CDR2 SVGAGI (reference sequence). Trimming at V came to 8 bases and at J to 6 bases, leaving 10 bases not matched to a gene. CDR3 length: 16 amino acids. The CDR3 is CASGPSLAGGPGELFF. In nucleotides, the CDR3 is TGTGCCAGCGGACCCTCTCTAGCGGGGGGGCCCGGGGAGCTGTTTTTT.

The gene calls are TRBV5-1 and TRBJ1-2; D may be TRBD1 (5 bases). The germline gives CDR1 SGHRS, CDR2 YFSETQ. V lost 5 bases and J 14 bases, leaving 13 bases between the germline ends. This CDR3 contains 10 residues. The CDR3 sequence: CASRGANGTF. CDR3 DNA: TGCGCCAGCAGAGGGGCAAACGGAACCTTC.

This rearrangement joins TRBV7-9 to TRBJ1-2, with 7 bases lining up with TRBD1. The CDR3 runs 14 residues. Germline assignment: CDR1 SEHNR and CDR2 FQNEAQ (reference sequence). J gave up 4 bases and V 7 bases, and 9 bases lay outside the gene matches. The CDR3 loop reads CASTLTGAIYGYTF. CDR3 sequence (DNA): TGTGCCAGCACCCTAACAGGGGCAATCTATGGCTACACCTTC.

V gene TRBV24-1 combines with J gene TRBJ2-6; 7 bases line up with TRBD2. The CDR3 length is 17 residues. V shed 4 bases and J 0 bases; nucleotides not matched to a gene: 5. The V gene's germline CDR1 is KGHDR and CDR2 SFDVKD. The CDR3 region is CATSDGGSSSGANVLTF. The CDR3 DNA reads as TGTGCCACCAGTGACGGGGGGTCTAGCTCTGGGGCCAACGTCCTGACTTTC.

The chain couples TRBV27 to TRBJ1-2; 9 nucleotides line up with TRBD1. Germline V gives CDR1 MNHEY, CDR2 SMNVEV (reference sequence). Trimming at V came to 6 bases and at J to 5 bases, leaving 7 bases not matched to a gene. The CDR3 has 14 amino acids. The CDR3 DNA follows: TGTGCCAGCAGGGAACAGGGGGCCGGATATGGCTACACCTTC. This codes for CASREQGAGYGYTF.

The rearrangement links TRBV20-1 to TRBJ1-1; no clear D. V lost 3 bases, J lost 4 bases, and 12 bases lay in between. The CDR3 is 13 amino acids. The germline gives CDR1 DFQATT, CDR2 SNEGSKA (reference sequence). In nucleotides, the CDR3 is TGCAGTGCTAGTTGGCAGCCGGGCACTGAAGCTTTCTTT. Translated, it gives CSASWQPGTEAFF.

This clone was found once. This rearrangement joins TRBV24-1 to TRBJ2-3; D ambiguous. With 9 bases removed from V and 5 bases from J, the gap between germline ends came to 17 bases. The germline V gene encodes CDR1 KGHDR and CDR2 SFDVKD. There are 14 residues in the CDR3. CDR3 sequence reads: CATQREATVDTQYF. The CDR3 nucleotides read TGTGCCACCCAACGAGAGGCAACCGTAGATACGCAGTATTTT.

The chain is built from TRBV7-3 and TRBJ2-5; 12 bases line up with TRBD2. The length of the CDR3 is 15 residues. Germline trimming cut 5 bases from V and 2 bases from J; bases unmatched to any gene: 3. Germline CDR1 is SGHTA and CDR2 is FQGTGA. CDR3 coding DNA: TGTGCCAGCAGCGAGGGGACTAGCGGGCAAGAGACCCAGTACTTC. Its protein product is CASSEGTSGQETQYF.

The gene calls are TRBV5-4 and TRBJ2-2; 13 positions match TRBD2. In germline, CDR1 is SGHNT, CDR2 YYREEE (reference sequence). The CDR3 totals 17 residues. The V gene end was trimmed by 4 bases and the J gene end by 2 bases; junction bases not matched to a gene: 5. CDR3 sequence reads: CASSVGLAGSNTGELFF. CDR3 coding DNA: TGTGCCAGCAGCGTGGGACTAGCGGGGAGTAACACCGGGGAGCTGTTTTTT. Combining the CDR3 with reference TRBV5-4 and TRBJ2-2 gives the whole variable domain ETGVTQSPTHLIKTRGQQVTLRCSSQSGHNTVSWYQQALGQGPQFIFQYYREEENGRGNFPPRFSGLQFPNYSSELNVNALELDDSALYLCASSVGLAGSNTGELFFGEGSRLTVL.

The V gene is TRBV11-1, the J gene TRBJ2-2; the match to TRBD2 covers 8 bases. The V segment lost 5 bases and the J segment 1 base; nucleotides outside the gene matches: 3. This CDR3 is 15 amino acids long. The germline V gene encodes CDR1 SGHAT and CDR2 FQDESV (reference sequence). The CDR3: CASSQGLVNTGELFF. The CDR3, as DNA: TGTGCCAGCAGCCAGGGACTAGTGAACACCGGGGAGCTGTTTTTT.

This sequence joins TRBV5-1 and TRBJ2-2; 11 bases line up with TRBD1. Germline lookup yields CDR1 SGHRS and CDR2 YFSETQ. CDR3 size: 15 residues. Unmatched junction bases numbered 3, after V lost 4 bases and J lost 4 bases. The DNA of the CDR3 is TGCGCCAGCAGCGGGGACAGGGGGACCACCGGGGAGCTGTTTTTT. This sequence encodes CASSGDRGTTGELFF.

This chain's CDR3 is CASSLDRQSTDTQYF. CDR3 sequence (DNA): TGTGCCAGCAGCTTGGATAGACAGAGCACAGATACGCAGTATTTT. The genes are TRBV7-9 and TRBJ2-3; possibly TRBD1 for D (5 bases). The CDR3 sequence is 15 residues long. Trimming stripped 3 bases from V and 0 bases from J, with 10 bases between. CDR1 and CDR2 from the germline V gene are SEHNR and FQNEAQ (reference sequence).

The chain combines TRBV19 with TRBJ2-2, with D tentatively TRBD2 (7 bases). Trimming cost V 2 bases and J 3 bases, with 22 bases left between them. The CDR3 contains 19 residues. In germline, CDR1 is LNHDA, CDR2 SQIVND (reference sequence). The CDR3 is CASSITQLLGGRDTGELFF. CDR3 bases: TGTGCCAGTAGTATAACGCAGCTGTTGGGGGGGCGCGACACCGGGGAGCTGTTTTTT. Full variable domain (rest looked up from reference TRBV19 and TRBJ2-2): DGGITQSPKYLFRKEGQNVTLSCEQNLNHDAMYWYRQDPGQGLRLIYYSQIVNDFQKGDIAEGYSVSREKKESFPLTVTSAQKNPTAFYLCASSITQLLGGRDTGELFFGEGSRLTVL.

CDR3 nucleotides: TGTGCCAGTAGCGCGGGACTAGCGTACTCCTACGAGCAGTACTTC. The encoded protein is CASSAGLAYSYEQYF. The rearrangement uses TRBV19 and TRBJ2-7; 10 bases match TRBD2. Trimming cost V 6 bases and J 0 bases; bases outside gene matches: 5. CDR1 LNHDA and CDR2 SQIVND come from the germline V gene (reference sequence). This CDR3 has 15 amino acids.

This clone was observed once. Here the CDR3 DNA reads TGCGCCAGCAGCCTGGGACTAGCTTCCGGGGAGCTGTTTTTT. Protein: CASSLGLASGELFF. The J gene is TRBJ2-2, the V gene TRBV5-1; TRBD2 matches at 9 bases. The CDR3 is 14 residues long. Germline assignment: CDR1 SGHRS and CDR2 YFSETQ. V gave up 4 bases and J gave up 6 bases; unmatched junction bases: 4.

V is TRBV7-9 and J is TRBJ2-3; D might be TRBD2 (5 bases). The V gene's germline CDR1 is SEHNR and CDR2 FQNEAQ (reference sequence). V dropped 4 bases and J dropped 5 bases, with 13 bases sitting between them. CDR3 length: 14 residues. Here the CDR3 DNA reads TGTGCCAGCAGCTCCCAAGGGAGCTTAGATACGCAGTATTTT. The encoded protein is CASSSQGSLDTQYF.

This clone has a handful of counts. The rearrangement uses TRBV10-1 and TRBJ2-7, with 8 bases that match TRBD2. J lost 2 bases, V lost 1 base, and 7 bases had no gene match. CDR1 and CDR2 from the germline V gene are WNHNN and SYGVQD (reference sequence). The CDR3 contains 16 residues. The CDR3 bases are TGCGCCAGCAGTGAGTTGATTAGCGGGACTACCTACGAGCAGTACGTC. Amino acids: CASSELISGTTYEQYV.

This clone was picked up one time. Sequence at one end of the junction differs from germline and may be a read error. J is TRBJ2-5 and V is TRBV7-7; possible D gene TRBD2, 5 bases. The CDR3 covers 15 residues. The germline CDR1 and CDR2 sequences are SSHAT and FNYEAQ (reference sequence). CDR3 in amino acids: CASSLGPGKGETQYF. Written as DNA, the CDR3 is TGTGCTAGCAGCTTAGGGCCGGGGAAAGGAGAGACCCAGTACTTC.

The chain has TRBV6-5 and TRBJ1-1; D unresolved. The germline V gene has CDR1 MNHEY and CDR2 SVGAGI. The CDR3 has 13 residues. Trimming removed 6 bases at V and 1 base at J, with 9 bases between. The CDR3 protein is CASRPTSNTEAFF. CDR3 nucleotides: TGTGCCAGCAGGCCGACATCGAACACTGAAGCTTTCTTT.

The chain couples TRBV7-9 to TRBJ1-1; 8 bases align to TRBD1. This CDR3 spans 15 amino acids. The trim removed 1 base at V and 1 base at J, leaving 2 bases unmatched. Germline V lookup: CDR1 SEHNR, CDR2 FQNEAQ (reference sequence). The CDR3 nucleotides are TGTGCCAGCAGCTTAGGGACAGGGCGGAACACTGAAGCTTTCTTT. This codes for CASSLGTGRNTEAFF.

The chain uses TRBV6-5 and TRBJ1-3; no firm D call. Deletions cut 8 bases from V and 0 bases from J, with 11 bases between. The CDR3 is 14 residues long. Germline V gives CDR1 MNHEY, CDR2 SVGAGI. The CDR3 DNA reads as TGTGCCAGCGGCCGGGATTTCTCTGGAAACACCATATATTTT. It encodes CASGRDFSGNTIYF.

The CDR3 sequence: CASSYTGANTEAFF. The CDR3, as DNA: TGTGCCAGCAGCTACACAGGGGCCAACACTGAAGCTTTCTTT. The gene calls are TRBV7-3 and TRBJ1-1; 7 bases map to TRBD1. CDR1 and CDR2 from the germline V gene are SGHTA and FQGTGA. After removal of 4 bases from V and 2 bases from J, the junction contained 4 bases not matched to a gene. The CDR3 has 14 residues.